The 25 T cell receptor beta chains in this list originate from one sample, sequenced in a study of cytomegalovirus exposure and HLA in healthy donors (dated by TCRdb to the late 2010s). The library was obtained by the immunoSEQ multiplex PCR assay. The multiplex PCR relied on a mix of 60 forward primers for TCR Vbeta segments and 13 reverse primers for TCR Jbeta segments. TCRdb limited this immuneACCESS table to in-frame rearrangements with V and J called. A share of clones is missing; checked studies link under half to unresolved V genes, and the rest is unexplained. The data table for this sample lists roughly 57,000 clones. 9% to 15% of the sample is in the top ten clones. Sequences were obtained from PBMCs. All receptors derive from a woman in her thirties in good health and CMV-seropositive.

The chain combines TRBV5-4 with TRBJ1-1; TRBD1 might be the D (6 bases). V lost 4 bases and J 3 bases, leaving 13 bases between the germline ends. The CDR3 sequence is 14 residues long. Germline CDR1 reads SGHNT; CDR2 reads YYREEE (reference sequence). CDR3 in DNA: TGTGCCAGCAGCCCTTGGGGGCAGGACACTGAAGCTTTCTTT. Translating gives CASSPWGQDTEAFF.

As to this clone: It is likely a read error, because the conserved phenylalanine at the end of the CDR3 is missing. It is unclear where the CDR3 begins or ends on the DNA, so no DNA is shown, and the CDR3 is as TCRdb lists it. The chain joins TRBV5-6 to TRBJ2-7; the listed D gene, TRBD2, was not tested against the DNA. The CDR3 is 9 amino acids in total, end residues counted. CDR1 and CDR2 from the germline V gene are SGHDT and YYEEEE. This CDR3 is CASSWRIGS.

With regard to this clone: The sample carries other DNA sequences with the same CDR3. This chain uses TRBV6-1 with TRBJ2-7; D gene unclear. Germline CDR1 and CDR2: MNHNS and SASEGT. The CDR3 is made up of 11 amino acids. The V and J ends lost 10 bases and 4 bases respectively, with 11 bases between them. The CDR3 region is CATMYGYEQYF. In DNA, the CDR3 is TGTGCCACAATGTACGGGTACGAGCAGTACTTC.

The genes are TRBV5-1 and TRBJ2-2; perhaps TRBD2 as D (5 bases). V gave up 0 bases and J gave up 0 bases, with 12 bases separating them. CDR3 size: 17 residues. Germline loops: CDR1 SGHRS, CDR2 YFSETQ. In nucleotides, the CDR3 is TGCGCCAGCAGCTTGGGGACCCGGGGAACGAACACCGGGGAGCTGTTTTTT. The encoded protein is CASSLGTRGTNTGELFF.

The rearrangement uses TRBV29-1 and TRBJ1-2; TRBD1 matches at 10 bases. In germline, CDR1 is SQVTM, CDR2 ANQGSEA. There are 13 residues in the CDR3. Germline trimming cut 6 bases from V and 3 bases from J; bases unmatched to any gene: 4. The CDR3 spells CSVPGTGDYGYTF. Here the CDR3 DNA reads TGCAGCGTCCCCGGGACAGGGGACTATGGCTACACCTTC.

CDR3 nucleotide sequence: TGTGCCAGCAGCTCGGGACAGGGCGGTTCACCCCTCCACTTT. Amino acids: CASSSGQGGSPLHF. This chain links TRBV5-5 with TRBJ1-6, with 9 bases fitting TRBD1. Germline CDR1 SGHKS, CDR2 YYEKEE (reference sequence). There are 14 residues in the CDR3. V lost 3 bases, J lost 9 bases, and 4 bases stayed unmatched. Drawing the rest from reference TRBV5-5 and TRBJ1-6, the complete variable domain is DAGVTQSPTHLIKTRGQQVTLRCSPISGHKSVSWYQQVLGQGPQFIFQYYEKEERGRGNFPDRFSARQFPNYSSELNVNALLLGDSALYLCASSSGQGGSPLHFGNGTRLTVT.

V gene TRBV6-1 combines with J gene TRBJ2-7; 7 bases map to TRBD2. The V gene end was trimmed by 4 bases and the J gene end by 4 bases; junction bases not matched to a gene: 7. The germline CDR1 and CDR2 sequences are MNHNS and SASEGT. CDR3 size: 14 residues. As DNA, the CDR3 is TGTGCCAGCAGTGGCCGGGACTATAGATACGAGCAGTACTTC. Translated, it gives CASSGRDYRYEQYF.

This sequence joins TRBV7-9 and TRBJ1-5; tentatively, D is TRBD1 (5 bases). Germline CDR1 and CDR2: SEHNR and FQNEAQ (reference sequence). V was pared by 8 bases and J by 1 base, with 6 bases between. This CDR3 is 12 amino acids long. CDR3 protein: CASGGSNQPQHF. Written as DNA, the CDR3 is TGTGCCAGCGGGGGGAGCAATCAGCCCCAGCATTTT.

The V call is TRBV6-1, the J call TRBJ2-7, with a weak D call TRBD2 (6 bases). With 6 bases removed from V and 3 bases from J, the gap between germline ends came to 15 bases. CDR1 is MNHNS and CDR2 is SASEGT in the germline V gene. This CDR3 is built from 14 residues. CDR3 coding DNA: TGTGCCAGCAGGATCCCCGGACTACTCTACGAGCAGTACTTC. Translation gives CASRIPGLLYEQYF.

The rearrangement links TRBV6-5 to TRBJ1-1; D possibly corresponds to TRBD1 (5 bases). Trimming shortened V by 10 bases and J by 0 bases, and 18 bases separated the two germline ends. The germline CDR1 and CDR2 sequences are MNHEY and SVGAGI. CDR3 size: 15 residues. CDR3 DNA: TGTGCCACCCAGGGCGGGGCAACCTTGAACACTGAAGCTTTCTTT. This sequence encodes CATQGGATLNTEAFF.

The chain links TRBV7-3 to TRBJ2-1; TRBD2 agrees at 7 bases. Germline loops: CDR1 SGHTA, CDR2 FQGTGA. The V segment lost 8 bases and the J segment 3 bases; nucleotides outside the gene matches: 10. The CDR3 is 15 amino acids. DNA for the CDR3: TGTGCCAGCGGCAGGGCAGGGAGGGGCTACAATGAGCAGTTCTTC. It encodes CASGRAGRGYNEQFF.

The CDR3 DNA reads TGTGCCAGCAGTTTCGCGGGGACCGGCTACACCTTC. This translates into CASSFAGTGYTF. The chain uses TRBV27 and TRBJ1-2; maybe TRBD1 (5 bases). Trimming removed 3 bases from V and 8 bases from J, with 10 bases in between. The CDR3 has 12 residues. Germline CDR1 and CDR2: MNHEY and SMNVEV (reference sequence).

The chain carries TRBV18 and TRBJ1-2; 10 nucleotides agree with TRBD1. Germline V gene sequence: CDR1 KGHSH, CDR2 LQKENI. The CDR3 is 13 amino acids. V lost 3 bases, J lost 8 bases, and 3 bases stayed unmatched. This CDR3 reads CASSPETGGGYTF. The CDR3 region has the DNA TGTGCCAGCTCACCCGAGACAGGGGGCGGCTACACCTTC.

The rearrangement joins TRBV20-1 to TRBJ2-7, with D tentatively TRBD1 (6 bases). Germline V CDR1 and CDR2: DFQATT, SNEGSKA (reference sequence). There are 11 residues in the CDR3. Trimming took off 7 bases at V and 2 bases at J, with 9 bases between the two ends. CDR3 coding DNA: TGCAGTGTCAGGACAGCCTACGAGCAGTACTTC. It translates to CSVRTAYEQYF.

The V call is TRBV10-3, the J call TRBJ2-7; TRBD1 agrees at 8 bases. Trimming took 6 bases from V and 5 from J; bases not matched to a gene: 12. The CDR3 sequence is 15 residues long. Germline CDR1 reads ENHRY; CDR2 reads SYGVKD. The CDR3 DNA is TGTGCCATCAGCGACTTGACAGGGGTGGGACACGAGCAGTACTTC. Residues: CAISDLTGVGHEQYF.

This rearrangement joins TRBV9 to TRBJ1-4, with D maybe TRBD1 (5 bases). Germline V gene sequence: CDR1 SGDLS, CDR2 YYNGEE. V gave up 3 bases and J gave up 5 bases, with 14 bases separating them. This CDR3 has 15 residues. CDR3 sequence reads: CASSGKTDPNEKLFF. The CDR3 DNA follows: TGTGCCAGCAGCGGGAAGACAGACCCGAATGAAAAACTGTTTTTT.

CDR3: CASSHPSAYEQYF. CDR3 in DNA: TGCGCCAGCAGCCATCCGAGCGCCTACGAGCAGTACTTC. The J gene is TRBJ2-7, the V gene TRBV4-1; D is ambiguous. The V end was cut by 3 bases, the J end by 2 bases, with 8 bases between. CDR1 and CDR2 from the germline V gene are MGHRA and YSYEKL. The length of the CDR3 is 13 residues.

The chain joins TRBV29-1 to TRBJ2-1, with TRBD2 identical over 16 bases. The CDR3 runs to 15 residues. Trimming at V came to 8 bases and at J to 2 bases, leaving 3 bases not matched to a gene. Germline V gene lookup returns CDR1 SQVTM and CDR2 ANQGSEA. CDR3 amino acids: CSTGLAGGAYNEQFF. The CDR3 nucleotides read TGCAGCACGGGACTAGCGGGGGGGGCCTACAATGAGCAGTTCTTC.

The V gene is TRBV10-3, the J gene TRBJ2-1, with 9 bases fitting TRBD2. This CDR3 spans 17 amino acids. Per the germline V gene, CDR1 is ENHRY and CDR2 is SYGVKD. With V trimmed by 6 bases and J by 7 bases, 16 bases remained unmatched. Here the CDR3 reads CAISFSPGLALGNEQFF. The CDR3 DNA sequence: TGTGCCATCAGCTTTAGCCCGGGACTAGCACTGGGGAATGAGCAGTTCTTC.

The CDR3 nucleotides are TGTGCCAGCAGCTTGGGGGACAGTTCACCCCTCCACTTT. The encoded protein is CASSLGDSSPLHF. The chain has TRBV5-6 and TRBJ1-6; 7 positions match TRBD1. V was clipped by 0 bases and J by 9 bases; unmatched bases: 0. The length of the CDR3 is 13 residues. Germline V lookup: CDR1 SGHDT, CDR2 YYEEEE. The full variable domain, rest sourced from reference TRBV5-6 and TRBJ1-6, is DAGVTQSPTHLIKTRGQQVTLRCSPKSGHDTVSWYQQALGQGPQFIFQYYEEEERQRGNFPDRFSGHQFPNYSSELNVNALLLGDSALYLCASSLGDSSPLHFGNGTRLTVT.

The chain recombines TRBV7-9 with TRBJ2-7, with D possibly matching TRBD2 (6 bases). V shed 2 bases and J shed 4 bases, with 15 bases lying between them. CDR3 length: 15 amino acids. The germline gives CDR1 SEHNR, CDR2 FQNEAQ (reference sequence). The DNA of the CDR3 is TGTGCCAGCAGCTTACCTAGGCGGGGTAGGTACGAGCAGTACTTC. Protein product: CASSLPRRGRYEQYF.

The chain links TRBV6-6 to TRBJ2-1, with 7 bases matching TRBD2. The CDR3 totals 15 residues. Germline CDR1 MNHNY, CDR2 SVGAGI (reference sequence). The J segment lost 4 bases and the V segment lost 2 bases, leaving 5 bases of the junction unmatched. This chain's CDR3 is CASSYGREGYNEQFF. The CDR3 DNA follows: TGTGCCAGCAGTTACGGAAGGGAGGGGTACAATGAGCAGTTCTTC.

About this clone: Different DNA sequences within this sample yield the same CDR3. The chain is built from TRBV18 and TRBJ1-1, with 7 nucleotides matching TRBD1. After removal of 6 bases from V and 1 base from J, the junction contained 5 bases not matched to a gene. Per germline, CDR1 KGHSH and CDR2 LQKENI. The CDR3 is 14 amino acids. The CDR3 DNA is TGTGCCAGCTCGCAGGGGGGCAGGAACACTGAAGCTTTCTTT. Amino acids: CASSQGGRNTEAFF.

The chain combines TRBV5-1 with TRBJ2-7; D possibly corresponds to TRBD2 (5 bases). V shed 7 bases and J shed 4 bases, with 21 bases lying between them. Germline CDR1 and CDR2: SGHRS and YFSETQ. The CDR3 is made up of 15 amino acids. The CDR3 is CASWPRLAWEYEQYF. In nucleotides, the CDR3 is TGCGCCAGCTGGCCCAGATTAGCGTGGGAATACGAGCAGTACTTC.

The chain is built from TRBV30 and TRBJ2-7; 10 nucleotides agree with TRBD1. The CDR3 is 14 residues long. J gave up 2 bases and V 5 bases, and 6 bases lay outside the gene matches. Germline lookup yields CDR1 GTSNPN and CDR2 SVGIG (reference sequence). The CDR3 DNA reads TGTGCCTGGGGGGGAGACAGGGGGCCCTACGAGCAGTACTTC. Amino acids: CAWGGDRGPYEQYF.